This TCR beta chain was retrieved from a study of early T cells in non-severe SARS-CoV-2 infection. Study at large: Chains were not paired, and sequencing was done on bulk RNA from unsorted whole blood.

Individual cDNA molecules received unique molecular identifiers. Each CDR3 protein gets one entry after TCRdb re-called the 5' RACE reads with MiXCR. The profile shows around 30,000 distinct CDR3 sequences, approximately 5.4% of them singletons. Study results and caveats: VDJdb-based annotation leaned toward anti-spike CD8 responses and missed private and CD4 specificities.

This clonotype was counted a few times. Its antigen remains unidentified. Sample: whole blood. The TCR sequence derives from an adult who was a healthcare worker with PCR-confirmed SARS-CoV-2 infection or an uninfected control (not recorded which).

CDR3 coding DNA: TGTGCCAGCAGGGAGGCGGGAGTTAACACCGGGGAGCTGTTTTTT. Protein product: CASREAGVNTGELFF. The chain combines TRBV7-6 with TRBJ2-2; 7 nucleotides align to TRBD2. Looked up from germline, CDR1 is SGHVS and CDR2 is FNYEAQ. The CDR3 loop spans 15 amino acids. Unmatched junction bases numbered 6, after V lost 6 bases and J lost 2 bases.